The rows below give T cell receptor beta chains drawn from one sample of a study of T cell responses to AZD1222 COVID-19 vaccine. Clones were sequenced by immunoSEQ multiplex PCR, and TCRdb holds only the in-frame ones, with some missing. The sample carries about 85,000 clones, roughly 90% recorded once. Material: peripheral blood, obtained on day 0 of AZD1222 vaccination. These receptors all stem from an adult in good health. Each CDR3 is given with its conserved first and last residue. A D gene is named only where the DNA matches it firmly. Not every row has a clone size; where given, it reads once, few, many or a size class.

clone size,J gene,D gene,V gene,CDR3 protein,CDR3 DNA
.,TRBJ1-3,.,TRBV18,CASSPAGVGGGNTIYF,TGTGCCAGCTCACCCGCTGGGGTTGGAGGTGGAAACACCATATATTTT
.,TRBJ1-1,TRBD1,TRBV18,CASSRDRLNTEAFF,TGTGCCAGCTCAAGGGACAGACTTAACACTGAAGCTTTCTTT
.,TRBJ1-2,TRBD1,TRBV6-5,CASRAGTANYGYTF,TGTGCCAGCAGAGCCGGGACAGCTAACTATGGCTACACCTTC
.,TRBJ2-5,.,TRBV12-3/TRBV12-4,CASSWTLETQYF,TGTGCCAGCAGTTGGACGCTGGAGACCCAGTACTTC
.,TRBJ1-2,TRBD1,TRBV28,CASSFTDRVYGYTF,TGTGCCAGCAGTTTCACGGACAGGGTGTATGGCTACACCTTC
.,TRBJ1-2,TRBD1,TRBV6-5,CASSYSGSGGNYGYTF,TGTGCCAGCAGTTACTCCGGGTCAGGGGGTAATTATGGCTACACCTTC
once,TRBJ1-1,.,TRBV27,CASTGRGTNTEAFF,TGTGCCAGCACAGGGAGGGGTACGAACACTGAAGCTTTCTTT
.,TRBJ2-2,TRBD1,TRBV19,CASSYRDSYTGELFF,TGTGCCAGTAGTTACCGGGACAGCTACACCGGGGAGCTGTTTTTT
once,TRBJ2-7,.,TRBV6-5,CASSTTGTHYEQYF,TGTGCCAGCAGTACGACAGGAACCCATTACGAGCAGTACTTC
.,TRBJ1-2,.,TRBV28,CASSSGTGILANYGYTF,TGTGCCAGCAGTTCCGGGACTGGAATCTTAGCTAACTATGGCTACACCTTC
.,TRBJ1-6,.,TRBV7-3,CASSLITDSPLHF,TGTGCCAGCAGCTTAATTACGGATTCACCCCTCCACTTT
.,TRBJ2-3,TRBD2,TRBV5-5,CASSLATSGSTDTQYF,TGTGCCAGCAGCTTGGCGACTAGCGGAAGCACAGATACGCAGTATTTT
.,TRBJ1-2,TRBD1,TRBV29-1,CSVTHRDRVDGYTF,TGCAGCGTTACCCACCGGGACAGGGTCGATGGCTACACCTTC
.,TRBJ2-1,.,TRBV5-1,CASSRMTGTSYNEQFF,TGCGCCAGCAGCCGGATGACCGGGACCTCCTACAATGAGCAGTTCTTC
.,TRBJ2-1,.,TRBV2,CASRLVGDNEQFF,TGTGCCAGCAGGCTAGTGGGTGACAATGAGCAGTTCTTC
.,TRBJ1-1,.,TRBV7-9,CASSLGEVSEAFF,TGTGCCAGCAGCTTAGGGGAGGTGAGTGAAGCTTTCTTT
.,TRBJ2-7,.,TRBV30,CAWSPTGGCYEQYF,TGTGCCTGGAGTCCAACAGGTGGTTGCTACGAGCAGTACTTC
.,TRBJ1-2,.,TRBV18,CASSLPIQGYGYTF,TGTGCCAGCTCACTCCCGATTCAGGGCTATGGCTACACCTTC
.,TRBJ1-1,.,TRBV5-1,CASSLSPRPNTEAFF,TGCGCCAGCAGCTTAAGTCCTCGGCCGAACACTGAAGCTTTCTTT
.,TRBJ1-1,TRBD1,TRBV6-5,CASSTRRGQGTEAFF,TGTGCCAGCAGTACCCGAAGGGGGCAGGGCACTGAAGCTTTCTTT
.,TRBJ2-7,TRBD1,TRBV28,CASLTDRGRYEQYF,TGTGCCAGTTTGACGGACAGGGGGCGTTACGAGCAGTACTTC
.,TRBJ1-1,.,TRBV14,CASSQWGVPNTEAFF,TGTGCCAGCAGCCAATGGGGGGTCCCAAACACTGAAGCTTTCTTT
.,TRBJ1-5,.,TRBV4-1,CASSQVVGTEMAQPQHF,TGCGCCAGCAGCCAAGTGGTGGGCACGGAAATGGCTCAGCCCCAGCATTTT
.,TRBJ1-3,.,TRBV27,CAFAGTSSIYSGNTIYF,TGTGCCTTCGCCGGGACATCATCCATTTACTCTGGAAACACCATATATTTT
.,TRBJ2-3,TRBD2,TRBV28,CASSQRDYPSTDTQYF,TGTGCCAGCAGCCAAAGGGACTACCCTAGCACAGATACGCAGTATTTT
.,TRBJ2-1,.,TRBV28,CASSFRDVNYEQFF,TGTGCCAGCAGTTTCAGGGACGTCAATTATGAGCAGTTCTTC
.,TRBJ1-5,TRBD1,TRBV11-2,CASSRPWEGQGDQPQHF,TGTGCCAGCAGCCGCCCTTGGGAGGGACAGGGCGATCAGCCCCAGCATTTT
.,TRBJ1-1,.,TRBV28,CASSRSIREPAFF,TGTGCCAGCAGCCGTTCCATCAGGGAACCAGCTTTCTTT
.,TRBJ2-7,.,TRBV27,CASSLTSIPHYEQYF,TGTGCCAGCAGTTTAACCTCAATCCCGCACTACGAGCAGTACTTC
.,TRBJ2-1,TRBD2,TRBV10-1,CASSESMASGNEQFF,TGCGCCAGCAGTGAGTCCATGGCTAGCGGTAATGAGCAGTTCTTC
.,TRBJ2-7,.,TRBV11-3,CASSLYPLYEQYF,TGTGCCAGCAGCTTATACCCCCTCTACGAGCAGTACTTC
.,TRBJ1-1,TRBD1,TRBV10-1,CASSEHLQGRTENTEAFF,TGCGCCAGCAGTGAGCATTTACAGGGGCGGACGGAGAACACTGAAGCTTTCTTT
.,TRBJ2-7,TRBD1,TRBV5-4,CASSPDPGQLSSYEQYF,TGTGCCAGCAGCCCCGATCCGGGACAGCTTTCTTCCTACGAGCAGTACTTC
once,TRBJ2-1,TRBD2,TRBV7-3,CASSLIAGEYNEQFF,TGTGCCAGCAGCTTAATCGCGGGGGAGTACAATGAGCAGTTCTTC
few,TRBJ1-6,TRBD1,TRBV9,CASSESGTGVSPLHF,TGTGCCAGCAGCGAATCCGGGACAGGGGTTTCACCCCTCCACTTT
.,TRBJ1-1,.,TRBV20-1,CSASRQDLTGGEAFF,TGCAGTGCTAGTAGACAGGACCTGACTGGTGGTGAAGCTTTCTTT
.,TRBJ1-1,.,TRBV5-1,CASSLTVTLNTEAFF,TGCGCCAGCAGCTTAACCGTAACTTTGAACACTGAAGCTTTCTTT
once,TRBJ1-4,.,TRBV7-9,CASSPPGGSTNEKLFF,TGTGCCAGCAGCCCCCCGGGGGGCTCAACTAATGAAAAACTGTTTTTT
.,TRBJ2-7,TRBD2,TRBV5-1,CASSRETSGGYEQYF,TGCGCCAGCAGCCGAGAGACTAGCGGGGGATACGAGCAGTACTTC
.,TRBJ1-2,.,TRBV5-8,CASSLRGRAGHNYGYTF,TGTGCCAGCAGCTTGAGGGGCCGTGCAGGCCATAACTATGGCTACACCTTC
.,TRBJ1-1,.,TRBV15,CATSREGRTEAFF,TGTGCCACCAGCAGAGAGGGGCGTACTGAAGCTTTCTTT
.,TRBJ2-7,.,TRBV6-5,CASRRAESRYEQYF,TGTGCCAGCAGACGAGCGGAAAGCCGTTACGAGCAGTACTTC
.,TRBJ2-5,TRBD1,TRBV27,CASSTRQGPYSDQYF,TGTGCCAGCAGTACCCGACAGGGTCCTTACTCGGACCAGTACTTC
.,TRBJ1-2,TRBD1,TRBV2,CASRGTGGIYGYTF,TGTGCCAGCAGAGGTACAGGGGGAATCTATGGCTACACCTTC
.,TRBJ1-1,.,TRBV12-3/TRBV12-4,CASSSPGEAFF,TGTGCCAGCAGTTCCCCGGGAGAAGCTTTCTTT
few,TRBJ2-7,.,TRBV3-1/TRBV3-2,CASSFRTTSYEQYF,TGTGCCAGCAGCTTTAGGACCACCTCCTACGAGCAGTACTTC
.,TRBJ2-7,.,TRBV11-3,CASSSPYEQYF,TGTGCCAGCAGCTCCCCCTACGAGCAGTACTTC
.,TRBJ2-2,.,TRBV2,CASDAPGEKYTGELFF,TGTGCCAGCGATGCGCCGGGGGAAAAATACACCGGGGAGCTGTTTTTT
.,TRBJ2-1,TRBD2,TRBV28,CASSIAGKQFF,TGTGCCAGCAGTATAGCGGGGAAGCAGTTCTTC